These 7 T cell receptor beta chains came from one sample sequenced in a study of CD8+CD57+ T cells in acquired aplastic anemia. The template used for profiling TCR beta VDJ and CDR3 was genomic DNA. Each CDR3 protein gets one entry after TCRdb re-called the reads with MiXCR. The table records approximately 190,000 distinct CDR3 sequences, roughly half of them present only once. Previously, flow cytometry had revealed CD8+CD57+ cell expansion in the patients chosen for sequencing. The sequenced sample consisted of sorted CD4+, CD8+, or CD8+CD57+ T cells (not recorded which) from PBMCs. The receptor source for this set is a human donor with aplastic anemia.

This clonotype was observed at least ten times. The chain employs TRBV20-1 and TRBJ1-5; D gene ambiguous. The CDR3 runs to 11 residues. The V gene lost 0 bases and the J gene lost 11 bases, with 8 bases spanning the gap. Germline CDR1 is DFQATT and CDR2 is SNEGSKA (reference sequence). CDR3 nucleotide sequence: TGCAGTGCTAGAGATAGATATGCCCAGCATTTT. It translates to CSARDRYAQHF.

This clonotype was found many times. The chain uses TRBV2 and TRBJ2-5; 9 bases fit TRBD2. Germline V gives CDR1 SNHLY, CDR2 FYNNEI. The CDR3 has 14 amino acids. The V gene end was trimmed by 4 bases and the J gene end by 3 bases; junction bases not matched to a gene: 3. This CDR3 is CASSVTSGEETQYF. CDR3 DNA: TGTGCCAGCAGTGTGACTAGCGGCGAAGAGACCCAGTACTTC.

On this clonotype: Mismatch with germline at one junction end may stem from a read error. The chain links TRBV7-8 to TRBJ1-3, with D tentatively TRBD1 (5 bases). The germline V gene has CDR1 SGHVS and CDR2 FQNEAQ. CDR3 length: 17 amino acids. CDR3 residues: CASSLAEGANSENTIYF. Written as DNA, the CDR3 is TGTGCCAGCAGCTTAGCTGAAGGGGCAAACTCTGAAAACACCATATATTTT.

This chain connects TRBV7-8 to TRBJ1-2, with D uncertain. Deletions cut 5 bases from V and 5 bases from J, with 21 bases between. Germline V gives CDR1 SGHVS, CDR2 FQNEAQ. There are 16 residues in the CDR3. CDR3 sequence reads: CASSPGPSDGVYGYTF. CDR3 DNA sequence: TGTGCCAGCAGCCCGGGCCCGTCCGACGGGGTGTATGGCTACACCTTC.

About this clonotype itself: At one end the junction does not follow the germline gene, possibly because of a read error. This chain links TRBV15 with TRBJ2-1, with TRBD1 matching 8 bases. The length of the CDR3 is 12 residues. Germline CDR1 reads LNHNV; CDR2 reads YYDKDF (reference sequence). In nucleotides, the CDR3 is TGTGCCACCAGCGGAGAGGACAGGGAACCATTCTTC. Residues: CATSGEDREPFF.

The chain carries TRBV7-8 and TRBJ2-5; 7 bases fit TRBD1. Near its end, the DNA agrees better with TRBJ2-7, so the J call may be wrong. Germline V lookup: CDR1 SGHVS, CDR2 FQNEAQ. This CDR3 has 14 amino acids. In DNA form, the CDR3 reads TGTGCCAGCAGCCTCGGACAGGTTGCGTACGAGCAGTACTTC. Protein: CASSLGQVAYEQYF.

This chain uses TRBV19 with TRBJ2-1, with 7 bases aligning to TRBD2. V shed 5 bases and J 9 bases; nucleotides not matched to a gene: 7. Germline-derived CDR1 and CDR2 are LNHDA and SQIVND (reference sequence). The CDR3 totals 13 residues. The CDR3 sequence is CASSATWGGEQFF. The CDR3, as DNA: TGTGCCAGTAGTGCCACGTGGGGGGGTGAGCAGTTCTTC.